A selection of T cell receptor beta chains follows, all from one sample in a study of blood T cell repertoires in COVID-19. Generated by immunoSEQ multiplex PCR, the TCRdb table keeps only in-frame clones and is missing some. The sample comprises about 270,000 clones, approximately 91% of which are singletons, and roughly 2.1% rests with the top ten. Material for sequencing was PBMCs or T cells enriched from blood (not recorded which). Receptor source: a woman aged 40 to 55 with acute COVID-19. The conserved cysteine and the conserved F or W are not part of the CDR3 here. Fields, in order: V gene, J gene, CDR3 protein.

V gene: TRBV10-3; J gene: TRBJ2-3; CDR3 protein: AISTSGLASDTQY
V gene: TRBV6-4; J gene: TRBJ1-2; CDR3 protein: ASREYGYT
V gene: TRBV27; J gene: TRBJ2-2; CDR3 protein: ASSLPGQGTGELF
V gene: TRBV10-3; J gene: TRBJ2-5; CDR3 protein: AISENRDRGTQY
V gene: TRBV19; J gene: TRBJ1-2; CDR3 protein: ASSIPQTGNYGYT
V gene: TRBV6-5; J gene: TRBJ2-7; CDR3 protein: ASSRLASEQY
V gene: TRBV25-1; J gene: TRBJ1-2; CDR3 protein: ASTQPGSYGYT
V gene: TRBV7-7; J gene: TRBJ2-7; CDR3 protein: ASSRTGAKEQY
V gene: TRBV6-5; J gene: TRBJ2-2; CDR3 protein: ASLEGNTGELF
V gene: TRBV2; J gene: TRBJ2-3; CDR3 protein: ASSGGTRGAGTQY
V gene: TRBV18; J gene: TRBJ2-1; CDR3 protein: ASSQGYNEQF
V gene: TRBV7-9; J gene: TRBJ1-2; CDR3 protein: ASSLDSNYGYT
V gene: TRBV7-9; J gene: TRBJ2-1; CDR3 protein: ASSFSGTGVNEQF
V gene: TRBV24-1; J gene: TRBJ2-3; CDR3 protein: ATSERPSQDTQY
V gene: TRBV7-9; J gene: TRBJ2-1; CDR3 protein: ASSLGTGGVNEQF
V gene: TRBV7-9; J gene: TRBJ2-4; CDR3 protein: ASSQTSGTGAPLAY
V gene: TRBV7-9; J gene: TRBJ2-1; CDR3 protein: ASSLVGQGSNEQF
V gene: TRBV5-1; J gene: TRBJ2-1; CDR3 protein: ASSAEASGVNEQF
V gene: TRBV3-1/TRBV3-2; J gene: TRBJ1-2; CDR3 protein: ASSHALAGPYYGYT
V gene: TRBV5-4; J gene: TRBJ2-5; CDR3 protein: ASSLGLAGGTQETQY
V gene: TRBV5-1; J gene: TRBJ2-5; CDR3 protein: ASSSETGTGGGTQY
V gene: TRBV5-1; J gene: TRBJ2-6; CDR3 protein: ATGTSGSSGANVLT